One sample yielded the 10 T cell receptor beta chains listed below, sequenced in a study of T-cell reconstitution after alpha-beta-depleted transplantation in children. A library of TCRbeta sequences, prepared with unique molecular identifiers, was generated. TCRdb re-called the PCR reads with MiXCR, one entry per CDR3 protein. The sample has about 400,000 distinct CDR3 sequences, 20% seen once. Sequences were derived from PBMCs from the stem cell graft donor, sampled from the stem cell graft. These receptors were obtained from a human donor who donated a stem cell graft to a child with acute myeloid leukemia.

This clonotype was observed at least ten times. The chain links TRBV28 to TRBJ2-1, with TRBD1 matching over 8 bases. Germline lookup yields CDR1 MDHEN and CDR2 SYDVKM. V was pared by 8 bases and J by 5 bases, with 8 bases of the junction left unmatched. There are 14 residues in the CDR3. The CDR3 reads CASLRGQDNNEQFF. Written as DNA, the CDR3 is TGTGCCAGCCTGCGGGGACAGGACAACAATGAGCAGTTCTTC.

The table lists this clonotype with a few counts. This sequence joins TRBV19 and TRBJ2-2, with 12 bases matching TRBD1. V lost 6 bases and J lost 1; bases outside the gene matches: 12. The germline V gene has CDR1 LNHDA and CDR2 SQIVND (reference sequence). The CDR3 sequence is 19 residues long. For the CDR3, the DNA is TGTGCCAGTAGAGCCCGGGACAGGGGGCCCCCGTTGAACACCGGGGAGCTGTTTTTT. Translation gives CASRARDRGPPLNTGELFF.

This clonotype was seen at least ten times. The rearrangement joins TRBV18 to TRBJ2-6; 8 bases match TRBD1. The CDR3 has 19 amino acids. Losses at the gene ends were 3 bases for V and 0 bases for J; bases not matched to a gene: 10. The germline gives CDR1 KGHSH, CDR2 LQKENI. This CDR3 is CASSPRTGTESSGANVLTF. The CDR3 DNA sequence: TGTGCCAGCTCACCCCGGACAGGGACCGAGAGCTCTGGGGCCAACGTCCTGACTTTC.

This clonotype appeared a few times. CDR3 loop: CSGCGTNYNEQFF. Written as DNA, the CDR3 is TGCAGTGGTTGCGGAACGAACTACAATGAGCAGTTCTTC. V and J are TRBV20-1 and TRBJ2-1; the D is unclear. The V end lost 7 bases, the J end lost 3 bases, and 13 bases lay between the germline ends. There are 13 residues in the CDR3. Germline CDR1 reads DFQATT; CDR2 reads SNEGSKA (reference sequence).

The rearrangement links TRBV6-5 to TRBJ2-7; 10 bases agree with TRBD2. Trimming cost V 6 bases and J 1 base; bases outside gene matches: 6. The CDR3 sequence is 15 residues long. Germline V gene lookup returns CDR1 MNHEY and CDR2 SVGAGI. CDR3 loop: CASSLAGGTSYEQYF. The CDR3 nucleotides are TGTGCCAGCAGCTTAGCGGGAGGTACATCCTACGAGCAGTACTTC.

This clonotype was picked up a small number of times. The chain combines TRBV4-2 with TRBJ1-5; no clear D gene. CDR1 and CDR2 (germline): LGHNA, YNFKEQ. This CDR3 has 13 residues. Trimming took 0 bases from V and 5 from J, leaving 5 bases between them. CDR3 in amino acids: CASSQEPDQPQHF. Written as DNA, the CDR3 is TGTGCCAGCAGCCAAGAACCGGATCAGCCCCAGCATTTT.

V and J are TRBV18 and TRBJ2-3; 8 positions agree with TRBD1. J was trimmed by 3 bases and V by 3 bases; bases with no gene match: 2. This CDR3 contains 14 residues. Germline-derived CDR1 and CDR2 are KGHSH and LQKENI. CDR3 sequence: CASSPTGVTDTQYF. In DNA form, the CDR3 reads TGTGCCAGCTCACCGACAGGGGTGACAGATACGCAGTATTTT.

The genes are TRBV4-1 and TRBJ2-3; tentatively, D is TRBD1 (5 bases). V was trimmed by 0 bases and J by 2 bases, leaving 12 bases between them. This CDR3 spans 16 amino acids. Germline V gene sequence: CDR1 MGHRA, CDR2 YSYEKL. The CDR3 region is CASSQERTQYTDTQYF. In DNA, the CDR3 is TGCGCCAGCAGCCAAGAGCGGACACAATACACAGATACGCAGTATTTT.

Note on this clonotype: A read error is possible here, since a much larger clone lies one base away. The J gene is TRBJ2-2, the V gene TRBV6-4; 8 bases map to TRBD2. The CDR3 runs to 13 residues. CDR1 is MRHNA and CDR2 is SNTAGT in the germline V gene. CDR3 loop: CASSSGSTRELFF. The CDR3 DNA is TGTGCCAGCAGTAGCGGGAGCACCCGGGAGCTGTTTTTT.

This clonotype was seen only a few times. CDR3 DNA: TGCGCCAGCAGCCAAGTCGGCGGGAGTGAGACCCAGTACTTC. It encodes CASSQVGGSETQYF. The rearrangement uses TRBV4-3 and TRBJ2-5, with 7 bases lining up with TRBD2. CDR3 length: 14 residues. CDR1 is LGHNA, CDR2 YSLEER, per germline. The V gene end was trimmed by 1 base and the J gene end by 5 bases; junction bases not matched to a gene: 4.